Presented here are 23 T cell receptor beta chains from one specimen sequenced in a study of vaccination and CD4 T cells after COVID-19. Cultured CD4+ T cells had their DNA profiled by the Oncomine TCR Beta short-read assay. TCRdb redid the calling of the PCR reads with MiXCR, one entry per CDR3 protein. The sample holds over 20,000 distinct CDR3 sequences, 30% to 45% seen once. For these TCRs, the target antigens are not known. Time point in this sample: late sampling 161 to 241 days after vaccination in three convalescent patients. As to treatment: approximately nine-day PBMC culture with coronavirus spike peptide pools or control peptides (ViraFEST assay). The sequenced sample was CD4+ T cells from blood, cultured in vitro, obtained about 7 months after SARS-CoV-2 vaccination. The receptors were gathered from a human donor who had recovered from COVID-19.

The table lists this clonotype with a few counts. The J gene is TRBJ2-7, the V gene TRBV7-9, with TRBD2 matching 8 bases. The germline V gene has CDR1 SEHNR and CDR2 FQNEAQ (reference sequence). The CDR3 is 13 amino acids. Trimming removed 7 bases from V and 5 bases from J; junction bases left unmatched: 7. The CDR3 DNA is TGTGCCAGCACCCGGGGGGGGCCCGACGAGCAGTACTTC. Its translation: CASTRGGPDEQYF. Full variable domain (rest looked up from reference TRBV7-9 and TRBJ2-7): DTGVSQNPRHKITKRGQNVTFRCDPISEHNRLYWYRQTLGQGPEFLTYFQNEAQLEKSRLLSDRFSAERPKGSFSTLEIQRTEQGDSAMYLCASTRGGPDEQYFGPGTRLTVT.

Judged by abundance, this clonotype is medium-sized. The V and J genes are TRBV7-2 and TRBJ2-5; 7 bases align to TRBD2. Trimming removed 5 bases from V and 2 bases from J; junction bases left unmatched: 5. From germline, CDR1 is SGHTA and CDR2 FQGNSA. The CDR3 sequence is 14 residues long. CDR3 loop: CASSPQGGQETQYF. The CDR3 DNA reads TGTGCCAGCAGCCCTCAGGGAGGGCAAGAGACCCAGTACTTC.

This clonotype was detected only a few times. V is TRBV28 and J is TRBJ1-6; D not certain. The CDR3 extends over 14 amino acids. Germline V CDR1 and CDR2: MDHEN, SYDVKM. V was pared by 4 bases and J by 7 bases, with 11 bases between. The CDR3 loop reads CASSYPGQNSPLHF. The DNA for the CDR3 is TGTGCCAGCAGTTACCCGGGCCAAAATTCACCCCTCCACTTT.

This clonotype was found a few times. The J gene is TRBJ2-1, the V gene TRBV20-1; D not certain. The germline V and J ends were trimmed by 3 bases and 3 bases, with 3 bases remaining between them. CDR3 length: 11 residues. The germline V gene encodes CDR1 DFQATT and CDR2 SNEGSKA (reference sequence). This CDR3 is CSASRYNEQFF. In DNA, the CDR3 is TGCAGTGCTAGTCGCTACAATGAGCAGTTCTTC.

The DNA of the CDR3 is TGTGCCAGCAGATTAAGACAGGGGTACGAGCAGTACTTC. Protein product: CASRLRQGYEQYF. This chain joins TRBV6-1 and TRBJ2-7, with TRBD1 identical over 8 bases. The CDR3 length is 13 residues. Per germline, CDR1 MNHNS and CDR2 SASEGT. Losses at the gene ends were 6 bases for V and 4 bases for J; bases not matched to a gene: 5.

This sequence joins TRBV20-1 and TRBJ2-1; 12 bases fit TRBD2. Germline V lookup: CDR1 DFQATT, CDR2 SNEGSKA (reference sequence). The V and J ends lost 5 bases and 6 bases, in that order; junction bases with no gene match: 11. CDR3 size: 16 residues. CDR3 region: CSAQGRTSGIFNEQFF. The CDR3 DNA follows: TGCAGTGCTCAAGGGAGGACTAGCGGGATATTCAATGAGCAGTTCTTC.

Only a few counts were recorded for this clonotype. The chain couples TRBV19 to TRBJ2-5, with D tentatively TRBD2 (5 bases). This CDR3 spans 14 amino acids. The germline V gene encodes CDR1 LNHDA and CDR2 SQIVND (reference sequence). Trimming cost V 4 bases and J 1 base, with 10 bases left between them. The CDR3 loop reads CASSTGSSQETQYF. The CDR3, as DNA: TGTGCCAGTAGTACGGGGAGCAGCCAAGAGACCCAGTACTTC.

This clonotype was picked up a small number of times. Mismatch with germline at one junction end may stem from a read error. The V and J genes are TRBV15 and TRBJ1-2; D is unclear. Per the germline V gene, CDR1 is LNHNV and CDR2 is YYDKDF (reference sequence). This CDR3 contains 11 residues. The CDR3 region has the DNA TGTGCCACCAGCAGAGATCAGACTTGGGACTTC. Its protein product is CATSRDQTWDF.

This clonotype has just a few counts. This chain connects TRBV6-1 to TRBJ2-1; 10 bases line up with TRBD1. Germline CDR1 MNHNS, CDR2 SASEGT. V shed 7 bases, J shed 6 bases, and the junction held 3 bases outside the gene matches. This CDR3 is built from 13 residues. The CDR3, as DNA: TGTGCCAGCAAGAGGACAGGGGGCAATGAGCAGTTCTTC. Translated, it gives CASKRTGGNEQFF.

The rearrangement uses TRBV18 and TRBJ1-2; D is unclear. This CDR3 spans 13 amino acids. The V gene lost 4 bases and the J gene lost 2 bases, with 8 bases spanning the gap. Germline V gives CDR1 KGHSH, CDR2 LQKENI. CDR3 in amino acids: CASSLGRNYGYTF. The CDR3, as DNA: TGTGCCAGCTCACTTGGACGGAACTATGGCTACACCTTC.

The table lists this clonotype with a few counts. The chain employs TRBV28 and TRBJ2-3; D unclear. The V gene lost 1 base and the J gene lost 10 bases, with 9 bases spanning the gap. The CDR3 has 12 residues. Germline V gene sequence: CDR1 MDHEN, CDR2 SYDVKM. The CDR3 here is CASSLLASPQYF. As DNA, the CDR3 is TGTGCCAGCAGTTTATTGGCCAGCCCGCAGTATTTT.

This clonotype was found a few times. V usage is TRBV7-9 and J usage is TRBJ2-5, with D uncertain. The CDR3 has 14 amino acids. Trimming shortened V by 1 base and J by 4 bases, and 10 bases separated the two germline ends. The germline V gene encodes CDR1 SEHNR and CDR2 FQNEAQ (reference sequence). As DNA, the CDR3 is TGTGCCAGCAGCTTAGAACGCCCCCTAGAGACCCAGTACTTC. Protein sequence: CASSLERPLETQYF.

This chain links TRBV6-5 with TRBJ2-7; TRBD1 matches 9 bases. The CDR3 is 17 residues long. Germline V CDR1 and CDR2: MNHEY, SVGAGI. Germline trimming cut 4 bases from V and 0 bases from J; bases unmatched to any gene: 10. The CDR3 protein is CASSSFGTGTASYEQYF. DNA for the CDR3: TGTGCCAGCAGTTCTTTCGGGACAGGGACAGCCTCCTACGAGCAGTACTTC.

This clonotype was seen a handful of times. This rearrangement joins TRBV7-3 to TRBJ1-6, with 8 bases lining up with TRBD1. CDR3 length: 14 amino acids. Germline V gives CDR1 SGHTA, CDR2 FQGTGA. After removal of 3 bases from V and 7 bases from J, the junction contained 2 bases not matched to a gene. The DNA of the CDR3 is TGTGCCAGCAGCTTGGACAGGGAGAATTCACCCCTCCACTTT. It encodes CASSLDRENSPLHF. Combining the CDR3 with reference TRBV7-3 and TRBJ1-6 gives the whole variable domain GAGVSQTPSNKVTEKGKYVELRCDPISGHTALYWYRQSLGQGPEFLIYFQGTGAADDSGLPNDRFFAVRPEGSVSTLKIQRTERGDSAVYLCASSLDRENSPLHFGNGTRLTVT.

The CDR3 sequence is CASFQRGPRVTQYF. CDR3 nucleotide sequence: TGTGCCAGCTTCCAGAGGGGGCCGCGGGTAACCCAGTACTTC. The rearrangement uses TRBV28 and TRBJ2-5, with 7 bases lining up with TRBD1. This CDR3 has 14 residues. The V gene's germline CDR1 is MDHEN and CDR2 SYDVKM. V lost 8 bases and J lost 8; bases outside the gene matches: 14. Full variable domain (outside the CDR3, taken from reference TRBV28 and TRBJ2-5): DVKVTQSSRYLVKRTGEKVFLECVQDMDHENMFWYRQDPGLGLRLIYFSYDVKMKEKGDIPEGYSVSREKKERFSLILESASTNQTSMYLCASFQRGPRVTQYFGPGTRLLVL.

The table lists this clonotype with a few counts. This sequence joins TRBV20-1 and TRBJ2-7, with D uncertain. Trimming removed 4 bases from V and 0 bases from J, with 10 bases in between. The CDR3 covers 13 residues. CDR1 DFQATT and CDR2 SNEGSKA come from the germline V gene (reference sequence). The CDR3 DNA is TGCAGTGCTAATCTAGGGATCTCCTACGAGCAGTACTTC. The encoded protein is CSANLGISYEQYF.

The rearrangement links TRBV18 to TRBJ1-1, with TRBD1 matching over 8 bases. The CDR3 loop spans 15 amino acids. Losses at the gene ends were 3 bases for V and 0 bases for J; bases not matched to a gene: 3. Germline V lookup: CDR1 KGHSH, CDR2 LQKENI. The CDR3 DNA reads as TGTGCCAGCTCACCCAAGACAGGGGTGAACACTGAAGCTTTCTTT. Encoded protein: CASSPKTGVNTEAFF.

This clonotype was seen a handful of times. V usage is TRBV15 and J usage is TRBJ2-5; 7 nucleotides align to TRBD2. Germline CDR1 reads LNHNV; CDR2 reads YYDKDF (reference sequence). V gave up 1 base and J gave up 7 bases; unmatched junction bases: 9. The CDR3 sequence is 15 residues long. CDR3 DNA: TGTGCCACCAGCAGAGTTATCGCGGGAGCCGGGACCCAGTACTTC. Amino acid sequence: CATSRVIAGAGTQYF.

V usage is TRBV11-1 and J usage is TRBJ2-7; weak D call: TRBD2 (6 bases). Trimming removed 4 bases from V and 5 bases from J, with 18 bases in between. There are 15 residues in the CDR3. From germline, CDR1 is SGHAT and CDR2 FQDESV (reference sequence). The CDR3 reads CASSSTGTRSDEQYF. Here the CDR3 DNA reads TGTGCCAGCAGCTCCACCGGGACTCGCAGCGACGAGCAGTACTTC.

This clonotype was counted once. This chain links TRBV28 with TRBJ1-1, with a possible D match to TRBD1 (5 bases). The CDR3 consists of 16 residues. Trimming removed 5 bases from V and 2 bases from J, with 18 bases in between. Germline CDR1 reads MDHEN; CDR2 reads SYDVKM. Written as DNA, the CDR3 is TGTGCCAGCAGTCAAGGCAGGGCCCCAACAAACACTGAAGCTTTCTTT. Translation gives CASSQGRAPTNTEAFF. The entire variable domain, with the rest obtained from reference TRBV28 and TRBJ1-1, is as follows: DVKVTQSSRYLVKRTGEKVFLECVQDMDHENMFWYRQDPGLGLRLIYFSYDVKMKEKGDIPEGYSVSREKKERFSLILESASTNQTSMYLCASSQGRAPTNTEAFFGQGTRLTVV.

V is TRBV7-9 and J is TRBJ2-5; D may be TRBD1 (6 bases). Germline loops: CDR1 SEHNR, CDR2 FQNEAQ (reference sequence). V was pared by 5 bases and J by 0 bases, with 10 bases between. CDR3 length: 14 residues. The CDR3 sequence: CASSRDRYQETQYF. CDR3 coding DNA: TGTGCCAGCAGCCGTGACAGGTACCAAGAGACCCAGTACTTC. Using reference TRBV7-9 and TRBJ2-5 for the parts outside the CDR3, the full variable domain is DTGVSQNPRHKITKRGQNVTFRCDPISEHNRLYWYRQTLGQGPEFLTYFQNEAQLEKSRLLSDRFSAERPKGSFSTLEIQRTEQGDSAMYLCASSRDRYQETQYFGPGTRLLVL.

The rearrangement uses TRBV19 and TRBJ2-7, with D perhaps matching TRBD1 (5 bases). Per germline, CDR1 LNHDA and CDR2 SQIVND (reference sequence). The CDR3 runs to 13 residues. The V and J ends lost 8 bases and 3 bases respectively, with 14 bases between them. The CDR3 loop is CASGETVGYEQYF. In DNA form, the CDR3 reads TGTGCCAGTGGAGAGACAGTAGGCTACGAGCAGTACTTC.

The J gene is TRBJ1-2, the V gene TRBV6-1, with TRBD1 matching 7 bases. V was clipped by 6 bases and J by 0 bases; unmatched bases: 10. This CDR3 is built from 16 residues. Germline loops: CDR1 MNHNS, CDR2 SASEGT. The CDR3 coding sequence is TGTGCCAGCAGCCCACACGGGACAGAAACTAACTATGGCTACACCTTC. Translation: CASSPHGTETNYGYTF.